These 23 T cell receptor beta chains came from one sample sequenced in a study of T cells in Graves' hyperthyroidism and ophthalmopathy (dated by TCRdb to between 2019 and 2020). The library relied on multiplex PCR. Data came from an Illumina HiSeq 2000. Amplification of TCR beta CDR3 regions was carried out from RNA transcripts. The TCR CDR3 was subjected to a first round of RT-PCR using the HTBI primer set and the Qiagen OneStep RT-PCR kit. TCRdb cleaned the public reads at Q25 with fastp, built clones with MiXCR and kept in-frame beta chains. Every distinct CDR3 protein forms one entry, paired with its most common genes and DNA. In this sample the table shows 500,000 to 650,000 distinct CDR3 sequences, roughly 15% of which occur a single time. The ten largest clones represent 17% of the sample. The sequenced material came from blood. These receptors were collected from a woman under 30 with Graves' ophthalmopathy.

This clonotype was recorded at least ten times. The chain has TRBV11-2 and TRBJ2-7; the D gene is possibly TRBD2 (5 bases). Germline lookup yields CDR1 SGHAT and CDR2 FQNNGV. CDR3 size: 18 residues. Trimming took off 5 bases at V and 0 bases at J, with 23 bases between the two ends. The CDR3 bases are TGTGCCAGCAGCAACCATCTCCTATTCGGGGAGAGCTCCTACGAGCAGTACTTC. Its translation: CASSNHLLFGESSYEQYF.

This clonotype has a handful of counts. V gene TRBV13 combines with J gene TRBJ1-5, with TRBD1 matching 10 bases. This CDR3 has 18 residues. Germline values: CDR1 PRHDT, CDR2 FYEKMQ (reference sequence). J gave up 3 bases and V 3 bases, and 11 bases lay outside the gene matches. The DNA for the CDR3 is TGTGCCAGCAGCTTTAGACAGGGGGCCGCAATCGACAATCAGCCCCAGCATTTT. Protein: CASSFRQGAAIDNQPQHF.

This clonotype occurred a few times. The CDR3 sequence: CASSLGETGGTEAFF. CDR3 DNA sequence: TGCGCCAGCAGCTTGGGGGAGACGGGGGGCACTGAAGCTTTCTTT. The chain has TRBV5-1 and TRBJ1-1, with D possibly being TRBD1 (5 bases). CDR3 length equals 15 residues. V was cut by 0 bases and J by 4 bases, with 13 bases left in between. Per germline, CDR1 SGHRS and CDR2 YFSETQ. Variable domain in full (rest from reference TRBV5-1 and TRBJ1-1): KAGVTQTPRYLIKTRGQQVTLSCSPISGHRSVSWYQQTPGQGLQFLFEYFSETQRNKGNFPGRFSGRQFSNSRSEMNVSTLELGDSALYLCASSLGETGGTEAFFGQGTRLTVV.

This clonotype has a count of ten or more. V is TRBV5-5 and J is TRBJ2-3; TRBD1 matches 7 bases. From germline, CDR1 is SGHKS and CDR2 YYEKEE (reference sequence). J was trimmed by 1 base and V by 7 bases; bases with no gene match: 3. This CDR3 has 13 amino acids. The CDR3, as DNA: TGTGCCAGCGGACAGGTCGGCACAGATACGCAGTATTTT. Amino acid sequence: CASGQVGTDTQYF.

The chain links TRBV19 to TRBJ2-1; TRBD2 matches 12 bases. CDR1 and CDR2 (germline): LNHDA, SQIVND (reference sequence). The CDR3 has 17 amino acids. With V trimmed by 7 bases and J by 6 bases, 13 bases remained unmatched. CDR3 sequence: CASNAGGGTSGFNEQFF. CDR3 bases: TGTGCCAGTAACGCGGGGGGAGGGACTAGCGGGTTCAATGAGCAGTTCTTC.

The chain recombines TRBV7-2 with TRBJ2-3, with 9 bases fitting TRBD2. This CDR3 region has 16 residues. Looked up from germline, CDR1 is SGHTA and CDR2 is FQGNSA. V was clipped by 5 bases and J by 1 base; unmatched bases: 7. CDR3 nucleotide sequence: TGTGCCAGCAGCCCCTGGGCTAGCGGGGGCACAGATACGCAGTATTTT. Translating gives CASSPWASGGTDTQYF.

There are many counts of this clonotype. The chain uses TRBV20-1 and TRBJ1-6; D is perhaps TRBD1 (6 bases). V was cut by 5 bases and J by 10 bases, with 18 bases left in between. Germline CDR1 DFQATT, CDR2 SNEGSKA (reference sequence). This CDR3 has 14 residues. CDR3 sequence (DNA): TGCAGTGCTCGAGTGGGGGGCGGCTACTCACCCCTCCACTTT. Translated, it gives CSARVGGGYSPLHF.

This clonotype was counted a few times. The chain links TRBV27 to TRBJ2-1; TRBD1 aligns across 9 bases. V lost 7 bases, J lost 3 bases, and 7 bases stayed unmatched. Germline lookup yields CDR1 MNHEY and CDR2 SMNVEV (reference sequence). The CDR3 totals 15 residues. The chain's CDR3 is CASTPDRGIYNEQFF. For the CDR3, the DNA is TGTGCCAGCACCCCCGACAGGGGGATCTACAATGAGCAGTTCTTC.

The table lists this clonotype with many counts. The genes are TRBV30 and TRBJ2-7, with 9 bases lining up with TRBD1. Germline loops: CDR1 GTSNPN, CDR2 SVGIG (reference sequence). The V and J ends lost 5 bases and 2 bases, in that order; junction bases with no gene match: 4. The CDR3 has 13 residues. The CDR3 protein is CAWETGGTYEQYF. Here the CDR3 DNA reads TGTGCCTGGGAGACAGGGGGAACCTACGAGCAGTACTTC.

In the case of this clonotype: At one boundary the junction diverges from the germline segment, which might be a read error. V is TRBV28 and J is TRBJ1-6; D remains ambiguous. Per the germline V gene, CDR1 is MDHEN and CDR2 is SYDVKM. This CDR3 has 11 amino acids. The CDR3 spells CASSLGSSLHF. CDR3 DNA sequence: TGTGCCAGCAGTTTAGGTTCATCCCTCCACTTT.

This clonotype was counted at least ten times. The V and J genes are TRBV30 and TRBJ1-1; D is unresolved. V was cut by 2 bases and J by 7 bases, with 8 bases left in between. The germline CDR1 and CDR2 sequences are GTSNPN and SVGIG (reference sequence). The length of the CDR3 is 11 residues. CDR3 nucleotide sequence: TGTGCCTGGAGTTCGGCCGTTGAAGCTTTCTTT. It specifies CAWSSAVEAFF. Using reference TRBV30 and TRBJ1-1 for the parts outside the CDR3, the full variable domain is SQTIHQWPATLVQPVGSPLSLECTVEGTSNPNLYWYRQAAGRGLQLLFYSVGIGQISSEVPQNLSASRPQDRQFILSSKKLLLSDSGFYLCAWSSAVEAFFGQGTRLTVV.

This clonotype was observed a few times. The genes are TRBV28 and TRBJ1-5; TRBD1 is a possible D gene (5 bases). Per germline, CDR1 MDHEN and CDR2 SYDVKM. This CDR3 is built from 14 residues. Between the trimmed V and J ends, which lost 6 bases and 4 bases, there was a span of 13 bases. CDR3 nucleotides: TGTGCCAGCAGATTAGCAGGGCGTAATCAGCCCCAGCATTTT. Residues: CASRLAGRNQPQHF.

This clonotype appeared a few times. The rearrangement joins TRBV3-1 to TRBJ2-1, with a possible D match to TRBD2 (5 bases). Germline CDR1 LGHDT, CDR2 YNNKEL (reference sequence). The CDR3 length is 15 residues. V lost 4 bases to trimming and J lost 6 bases, with 16 bases between them. Here the CDR3 DNA reads TGTGCCAGCAGCCCCGGGGTCTTGAGCCCCAATGAGCAGTTCTTC. It is translated as CASSPGVLSPNEQFF.

This clonotype was counted at least ten times. The chain joins TRBV11-2 to TRBJ2-3; TRBD2 aligns across 9 bases. The CDR3 covers 16 residues. V gave up 3 bases and J gave up 3 bases; unmatched junction bases: 7. Germline V gives CDR1 SGHAT, CDR2 FQNNGV. This CDR3 is CASSFLAGVSTDTQYF. CDR3 nucleotides: TGTGCCAGCAGCTTTTTAGCGGGAGTATCGACAGATACGCAGTATTTT.

This clonotype was found a few times. The chain employs TRBV3-1 and TRBJ1-1; D might be TRBD1 (5 bases). Per the germline V gene, CDR1 is LGHDT and CDR2 is YNNKEL (reference sequence). Trimming removed 1 base at V and 1 base at J, with 10 bases between. This CDR3 is 15 amino acids long. The CDR3 loop is CASSQGRGRNTEAFF. CDR3 coding DNA: TGTGCCAGCAGCCAAGGTAGGGGTAGGAACACTGAAGCTTTCTTT.

This chain uses TRBV20-1 with TRBJ2-1; the D gene is possibly TRBD2 (5 bases). V lost 8 bases and J lost 2, with 13 bases in between. This CDR3 is 13 amino acids long. The germline V gene encodes CDR1 DFQATT and CDR2 SNEGSKA (reference sequence). The CDR3 loop reads CSSYSDAYNEQFF. The CDR3 DNA follows: TGCAGTTCCTATAGCGACGCCTACAATGAGCAGTTCTTC.

As concerns this clonotype: A much larger clone lies a single base off, so this may be a read error. The rearrangement links TRBV7-2 to TRBJ2-2; TRBD2 might be the D (6 bases). V was cut by 4 bases and J by 1 base, with 10 bases left in between. Germline CDR1 reads SGHTA; CDR2 reads FQGNSA. The CDR3 extends over 15 amino acids. The CDR3 spells CASSSTSLNTGELFF. Written as DNA, the CDR3 is TGTGCCAGCAGCTCGACTAGTTTGAACACCGGGGAGCTGTTTTTT.

This clonotype was detected ten times or more. The chain employs TRBV30 and TRBJ2-7, with 9 bases that match TRBD1. Losses at the gene ends were 5 bases for V and 3 bases for J; bases not matched to a gene: 2. Germline-derived CDR1 and CDR2 are GTSNPN and SVGIG (reference sequence). CDR3 length: 12 residues. The CDR3 spells CAWGQGIYEQYF. The CDR3 DNA sequence: TGTGCCTGGGGACAGGGGATCTACGAGCAGTACTTC.

This clonotype was detected ten times or more. This chain connects TRBV20-1 to TRBJ1-1; weak D call: TRBD1 (5 bases). The CDR3 is 14 amino acids. Germline V lookup: CDR1 DFQATT, CDR2 SNEGSKA (reference sequence). V dropped 1 base and J dropped 0 bases, with 9 bases sitting between them. The CDR3 spells CSARVDTLNTEAFF. Here the CDR3 DNA reads TGCAGTGCTAGAGTGGACACTTTGAACACTGAAGCTTTCTTT.

This clonotype occurred many times. The rearrangement uses TRBV28 and TRBJ2-7, with 7 positions matching TRBD1. Looked up from germline, CDR1 is MDHEN and CDR2 is SYDVKM. V was clipped by 2 bases and J by 3 bases; unmatched bases: 10. CDR3 length equals 16 residues. The CDR3 nucleotides are TGTGCCAGCAGTTTAAGTCGGTATGCAGGGGGCTACGAGCAGTACTTC. Its translation is CASSLSRYAGGYEQYF.

As regards this clonotype: A much larger clone differs from this one at a single base, so this may be a read error. The chain combines TRBV5-6 with TRBJ2-1; D is uncertain. Germline CDR1 SGHDT, CDR2 YYEEEE. CDR3 length: 15 residues. The CDR3 loop is CTSSFGPSSYNEQFF. Here the CDR3 DNA reads TGTACCAGCAGCTTCGGACCGAGCTCCTACAATGAGCAGTTCTTC.

The sample holds many counts of this clonotype. A junction end diverges from the germline sequence, so it may reflect a read error. The gene calls are TRBV11-2 and TRBJ2-2; D remains unclear. The CDR3 has 12 residues. Germline V gene sequence: CDR1 SGHAT, CDR2 FQNNGV. CDR3: CASSVDTGELFF. The CDR3 DNA is TGTGCCAGCAGCGTAGACACCGGGGAGCTGTTTTTT.

As to this clonotype: Since a much larger clone is just one base distant, this may be a read error. This chain joins TRBV5-6 and TRBJ2-5; D is undetermined. The last part of the DNA fits TRBJ2-1 better; the J call may be wrong. This CDR3 region has 14 residues. Germline V gene data show CDR1 as SGHDT and CDR2 as YYEEEE. The CDR3 reads CASSVPVGQETQFF. The DNA for the CDR3 is TGTGCCAGCAGCGTACCGGTAGGGCAAGAGACCCAGTTCTTC.